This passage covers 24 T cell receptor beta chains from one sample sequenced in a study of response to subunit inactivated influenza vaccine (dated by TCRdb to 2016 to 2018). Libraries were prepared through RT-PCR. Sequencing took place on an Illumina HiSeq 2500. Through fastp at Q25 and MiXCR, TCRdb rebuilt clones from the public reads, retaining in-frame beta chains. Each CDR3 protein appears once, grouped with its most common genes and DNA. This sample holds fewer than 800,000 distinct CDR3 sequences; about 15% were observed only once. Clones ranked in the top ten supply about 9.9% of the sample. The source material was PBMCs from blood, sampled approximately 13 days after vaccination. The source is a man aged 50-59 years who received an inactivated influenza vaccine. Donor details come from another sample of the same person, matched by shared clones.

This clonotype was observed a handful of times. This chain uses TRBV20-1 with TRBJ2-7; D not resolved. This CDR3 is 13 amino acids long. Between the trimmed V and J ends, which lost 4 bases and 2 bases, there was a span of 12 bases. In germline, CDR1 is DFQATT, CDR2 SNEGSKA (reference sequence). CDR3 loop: CSAIWVAAYEQYF. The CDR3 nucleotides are TGCAGTGCTATATGGGTGGCAGCCTACGAGCAGTACTTC.

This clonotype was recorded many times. The CDR3 is CSANRDRGVEKLFF. In nucleotides, the CDR3 is TGCAGTGCTAACCGGGACAGGGGTGTTGAAAAACTGTTTTTT. V gene TRBV20-1 combines with J gene TRBJ1-4; 10 bases agree with TRBD1. This CDR3 is 14 amino acids long. Losses at the gene ends were 4 bases for V and 7 bases for J; bases not matched to a gene: 6. CDR1 and CDR2 (germline): DFQATT, SNEGSKA (reference sequence).

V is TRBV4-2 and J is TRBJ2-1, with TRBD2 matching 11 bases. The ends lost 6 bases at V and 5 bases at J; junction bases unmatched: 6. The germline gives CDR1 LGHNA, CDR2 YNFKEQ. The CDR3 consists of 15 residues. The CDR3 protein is CASRPLAGGDNEQFF. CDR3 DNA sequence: TGTGCCAGCAGACCGTTAGCGGGGGGGGACAATGAGCAGTTCTTC.

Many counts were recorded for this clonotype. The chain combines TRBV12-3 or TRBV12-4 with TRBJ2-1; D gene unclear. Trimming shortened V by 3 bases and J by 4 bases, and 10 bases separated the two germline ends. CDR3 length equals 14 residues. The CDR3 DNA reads TGTGCCAGCAGTTTCAGCCGGCTGTACAATGAGCAGTTCTTC. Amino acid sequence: CASSFSRLYNEQFF.

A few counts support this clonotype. CDR3 amino acids: CSASGQNDQPQHF. The CDR3 DNA reads TGCAGTGCTAGCGGACAGAATGATCAGCCCCAGCATTTT. The genes are TRBV20-1 and TRBJ1-5; D is perhaps TRBD1 (6 bases). V was clipped by 3 bases and J by 5 bases, with 11 bases between them. The germline V gene has CDR1 DFQATT and CDR2 SNEGSKA (reference sequence). The CDR3 runs to 13 residues.

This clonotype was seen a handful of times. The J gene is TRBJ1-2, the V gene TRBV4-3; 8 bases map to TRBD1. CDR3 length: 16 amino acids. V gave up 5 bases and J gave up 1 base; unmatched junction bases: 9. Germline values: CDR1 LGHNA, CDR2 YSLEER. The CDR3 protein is CASSFSYGQGNYGYTF. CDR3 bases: TGCGCCAGCAGCTTCTCTTACGGACAGGGTAACTATGGCTACACCTTC.

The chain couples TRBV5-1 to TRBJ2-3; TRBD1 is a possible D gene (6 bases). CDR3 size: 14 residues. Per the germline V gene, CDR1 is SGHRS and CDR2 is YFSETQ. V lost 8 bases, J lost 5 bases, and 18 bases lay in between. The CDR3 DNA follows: TGCGCCAGTACTCCCAGGGCAGGGGAAGATACGCAGTATTTT. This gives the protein CASTPRAGEDTQYF.

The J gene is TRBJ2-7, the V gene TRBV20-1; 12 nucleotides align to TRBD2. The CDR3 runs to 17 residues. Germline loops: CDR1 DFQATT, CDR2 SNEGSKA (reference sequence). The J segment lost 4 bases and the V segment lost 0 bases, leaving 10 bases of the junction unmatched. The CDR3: CSARDFASGRAFYEQYF. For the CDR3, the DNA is TGCAGTGCTAGAGATTTTGCTAGCGGGAGGGCCTTTTACGAGCAGTACTTC.

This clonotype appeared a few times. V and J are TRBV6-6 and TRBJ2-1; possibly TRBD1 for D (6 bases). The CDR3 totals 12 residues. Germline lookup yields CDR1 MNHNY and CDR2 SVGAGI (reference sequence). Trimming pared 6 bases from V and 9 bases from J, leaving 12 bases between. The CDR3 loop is CASSHIRGEQFF. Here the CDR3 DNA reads TGTGCCAGCAGCCATATCAGGGGTGAGCAGTTCTTC.

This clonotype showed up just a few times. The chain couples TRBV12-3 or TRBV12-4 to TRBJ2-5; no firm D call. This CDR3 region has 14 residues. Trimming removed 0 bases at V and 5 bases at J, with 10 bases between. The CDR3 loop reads CASSLARRTETQYF. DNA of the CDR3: TGTGCCAGCAGTTTAGCGCGGCGTACCGAGACCCAGTACTTC.

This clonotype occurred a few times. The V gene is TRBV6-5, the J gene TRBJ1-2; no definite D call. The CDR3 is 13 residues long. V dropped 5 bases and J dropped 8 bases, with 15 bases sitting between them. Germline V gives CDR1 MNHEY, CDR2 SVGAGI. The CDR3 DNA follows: TGTGCCAGCAGTAACGGGGTGGCGGGAGGCTACACCTTC. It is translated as CASSNGVAGGYTF.

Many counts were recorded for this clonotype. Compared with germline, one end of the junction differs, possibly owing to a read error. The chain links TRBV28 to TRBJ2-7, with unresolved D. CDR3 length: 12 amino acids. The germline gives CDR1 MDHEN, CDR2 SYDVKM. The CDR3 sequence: CASSLPGYEQYF. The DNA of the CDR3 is TGCGCCAGCAGCTTGCCGGGCTACGAGCAGTACTTC.

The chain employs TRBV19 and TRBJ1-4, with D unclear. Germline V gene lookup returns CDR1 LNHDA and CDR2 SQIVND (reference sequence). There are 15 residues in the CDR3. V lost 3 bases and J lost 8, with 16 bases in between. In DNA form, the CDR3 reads TGTGCCAGTAGTATTGTAGGACGGCGAGGGGAAAAACTGTTTTTT. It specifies CASSIVGRRGEKLFF.

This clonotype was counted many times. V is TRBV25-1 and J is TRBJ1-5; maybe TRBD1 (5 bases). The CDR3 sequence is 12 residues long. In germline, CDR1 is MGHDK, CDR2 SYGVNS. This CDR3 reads CPWGENNQPQHF. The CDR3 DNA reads TGTCCTTGGGGGGAGAACAATCAGCCCCAGCATTTT.

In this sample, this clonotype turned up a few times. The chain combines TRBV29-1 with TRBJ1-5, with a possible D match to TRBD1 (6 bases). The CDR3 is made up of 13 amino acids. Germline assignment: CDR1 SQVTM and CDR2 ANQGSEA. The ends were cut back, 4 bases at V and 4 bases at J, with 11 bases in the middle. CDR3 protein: CSVGQGRNQPQHF. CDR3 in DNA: TGCAGCGTTGGTCAGGGGAGAAATCAGCCCCAGCATTTT.

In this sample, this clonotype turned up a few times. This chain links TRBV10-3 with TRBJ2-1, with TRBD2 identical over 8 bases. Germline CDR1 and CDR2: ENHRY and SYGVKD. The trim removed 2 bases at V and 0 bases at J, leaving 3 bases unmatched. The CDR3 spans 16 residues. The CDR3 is CAISEVAGSSYNEQFF. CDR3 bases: TGTGCCATCAGTGAGGTAGCGGGGAGCTCCTACAATGAGCAGTTCTTC.

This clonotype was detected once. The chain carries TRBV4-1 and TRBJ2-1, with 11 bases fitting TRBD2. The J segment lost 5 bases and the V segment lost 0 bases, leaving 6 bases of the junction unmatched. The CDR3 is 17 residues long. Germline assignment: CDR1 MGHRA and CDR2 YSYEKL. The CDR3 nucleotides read TGCGCCAGCAGCCAAGAGCCCCCTAGCGGGGGGAACAATGAGCAGTTCTTC. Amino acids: CASSQEPPSGGNNEQFF.

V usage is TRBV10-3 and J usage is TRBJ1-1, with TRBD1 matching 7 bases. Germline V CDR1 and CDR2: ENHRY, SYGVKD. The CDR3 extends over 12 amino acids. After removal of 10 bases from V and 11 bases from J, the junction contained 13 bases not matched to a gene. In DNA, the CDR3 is TGTGCCAGCCGAGGCAGGGGGAAAGGGGCTTTCTTT. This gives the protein CASRGRGKGAFF.

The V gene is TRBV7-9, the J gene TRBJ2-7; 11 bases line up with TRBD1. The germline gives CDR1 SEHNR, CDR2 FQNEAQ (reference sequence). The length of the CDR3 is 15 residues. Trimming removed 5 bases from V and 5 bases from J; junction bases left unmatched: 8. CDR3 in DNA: TGTGCCAGCAGCGCACGGGGACAGGGGGTCAACGAGCAGTACTTC. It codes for CASSARGQGVNEQYF.

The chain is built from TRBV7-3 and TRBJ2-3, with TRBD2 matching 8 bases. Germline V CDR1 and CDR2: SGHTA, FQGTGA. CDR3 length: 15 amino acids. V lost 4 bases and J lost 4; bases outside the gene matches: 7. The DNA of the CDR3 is TGTGCCAGCAGCTACGGGACTAGTCGCGCAGATACGCAGTATTTT. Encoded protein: CASSYGTSRADTQYF. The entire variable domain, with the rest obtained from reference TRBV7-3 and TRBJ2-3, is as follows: GAGVSQTPSNKVTEKGKYVELRCDPISGHTALYWYRQSLGQGPEFLIYFQGTGAADDSGLPNDRFFAVRPEGSVSTLKIQRTERGDSAVYLCASSYGTSRADTQYFGPGTRLTVL.

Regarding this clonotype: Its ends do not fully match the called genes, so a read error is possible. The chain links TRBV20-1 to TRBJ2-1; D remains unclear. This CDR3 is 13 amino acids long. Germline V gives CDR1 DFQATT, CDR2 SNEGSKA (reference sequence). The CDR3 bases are TGCTGTGCTAGAACGTACAAATCCAATGAGCAGTTCTTC. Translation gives CCARTYKSNEQFF.

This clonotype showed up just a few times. CDR3 protein: CASSLLAGSNYGYTF. The CDR3 nucleotides are TGTGCCAGCAGTTTATTAGCTGGCAGTAACTATGGCTACACCTTC. The rearrangement links TRBV28 to TRBJ1-2; D call uncertain. V lost 1 base to trimming and J lost 1 base, with 10 bases between them. This CDR3 has 15 residues. Germline CDR1 MDHEN, CDR2 SYDVKM.

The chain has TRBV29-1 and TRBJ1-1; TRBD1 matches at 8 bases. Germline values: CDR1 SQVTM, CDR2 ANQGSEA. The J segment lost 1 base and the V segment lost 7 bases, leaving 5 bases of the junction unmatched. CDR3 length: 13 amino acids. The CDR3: CSARQGSNTEAFF. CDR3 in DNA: TGCAGCGCGCGACAGGGGTCGAACACTGAAGCTTTCTTT.

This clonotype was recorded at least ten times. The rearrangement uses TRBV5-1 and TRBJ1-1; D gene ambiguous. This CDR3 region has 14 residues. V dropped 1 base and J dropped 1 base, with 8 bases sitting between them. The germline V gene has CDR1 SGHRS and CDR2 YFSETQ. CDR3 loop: CASSLIGRNTEAFF. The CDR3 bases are TGCGCCAGCAGCTTGATTGGCAGGAACACTGAAGCTTTCTTT.